These 12 T cell receptor beta chains originate from one sample sequenced in a study of blood T cell repertoires in COVID-19. Method: immunoSEQ multiplex PCR; TCRdb's copy keeps in-frame clones and lacks some. Seen here are about 230,000 clones, roughly nine tenths observed once, and the top ten hold approximately 12%. The material sequenced was peripheral blood. The receptors come from a woman in her late teens or twenties who had recovered from COVID-19.

V gene TRBV29-1 combines with J gene TRBJ1-1, with D perhaps matching TRBD1 (6 bases). Trimming shortened V by 3 bases and J by 8 bases, and 10 bases separated the two germline ends. In germline, CDR1 is SQVTM, CDR2 ANQGSEA. This CDR3 is 11 amino acids long. CDR3 sequence (DNA): TGCAGCGTTGAGATTACAGGGGAAGCTTTCTTT. Translation gives CSVEITGEAFF.

The chain recombines TRBV19 with TRBJ2-7; the match to TRBD2 covers 7 bases. From germline, CDR1 is LNHDA and CDR2 SQIVND (reference sequence). This CDR3 spans 13 amino acids. Germline trimming cut 10 bases from V and 1 base from J; bases unmatched to any gene: 7. CDR3: CATRSGRSYEQYF. Here the CDR3 DNA reads TGTGCCACCCGTTCCGGGAGGTCCTACGAGCAGTACTTC.

The chain links TRBV15 to TRBJ1-1; D remains unclear. V dropped 3 bases and J dropped 0 bases, with 14 bases sitting between them. The CDR3 has 16 residues. Germline CDR1 and CDR2: LNHNV and YYDKDF (reference sequence). This CDR3 is CATSSHGRTVNTEAFF. The CDR3 DNA reads TGTGCCACCAGCAGTCATGGGCGTACAGTGAACACTGAAGCTTTCTTT.

The chain links TRBV20-1 to TRBJ1-4; D call uncertain. The length of the CDR3 is 11 residues. V lost 6 bases, J lost 7 bases, and 9 bases lay in between. Germline CDR1 is DFQATT and CDR2 is SNEGSKA (reference sequence). The CDR3 region is CSAVVGEKLFF. DNA for the CDR3: TGCAGTGCCGTGGTCGGTGAAAAACTGTTTTTT.

The rearrangement joins TRBV4-3 to TRBJ2-7; 10 nucleotides line up with TRBD2. J gave up 7 bases and V 3 bases, and 9 bases lay outside the gene matches. Germline V gene sequence: CDR1 LGHNA, CDR2 YSLEER. The CDR3 totals 15 residues. The CDR3 loop reads CASSQMASGSFEQYF. In nucleotides, the CDR3 is TGCGCCAGCAGCCAGATGGCTAGCGGGAGCTTTGAGCAGTACTTC.

The chain recombines TRBV5-6 with TRBJ1-2; D is perhaps TRBD1 (6 bases). CDR1 is SGHDT and CDR2 is YYEEEE in the germline V gene. This CDR3 is built from 11 residues. Trimming removed 7 bases at V and 4 bases at J, with 8 bases between. This CDR3 reads CASRGAYGYTF. DNA for the CDR3: TGTGCCAGCCGGGGGGCCTATGGCTACACCTTC.

V and J are TRBV27 and TRBJ1-6, with 7 bases identical to TRBD1. The J segment lost 5 bases and the V segment lost 8 bases, leaving 6 bases of the junction unmatched. Germline V gene sequence: CDR1 MNHEY, CDR2 SMNVEV (reference sequence). The CDR3 covers 14 residues. As DNA, the CDR3 is TGTGCCAGCGCCCCGGACAGGAATAATTCACCCCTCCACTTT. This codes for CASAPDRNNSPLHF.

The rearrangement links TRBV7-2 to TRBJ2-7; 12 bases match TRBD2. The germline V gene has CDR1 SGHTA and CDR2 FQGNSA. This CDR3 region has 16 residues. After removal of 3 bases from V and 6 bases from J, the junction contained 9 bases not matched to a gene. The CDR3 bases are TGTGCCAGCAGCTTCGGATGGACTAGCGGGATCTTCGAGCAGTACTTC. Its protein is CASSFGWTSGIFEQYF.

CDR3 sequence (DNA): TGTGCCAGCAGCCAAGGGTTAGCGGGAGAGGGGGGAAATGAGCAGTTCTTC. Protein sequence: CASSQGLAGEGGNEQFF. The chain links TRBV3-1 (or the pseudogene TRBV3-2) to TRBJ2-1; 9 bases agree with TRBD2. This CDR3 contains 17 residues. Germline V gene sequence: CDR1 LGHDT, CDR2 YNNKEL (reference sequence). V was clipped by 1 base and J by 7 bases; unmatched bases: 11.

This clone was observed a handful of times. The chain recombines TRBV9 with TRBJ2-2; the D gene is possibly TRBD2 (5 bases). This CDR3 is 15 amino acids long. V dropped 0 bases and J dropped 6 bases, with 12 bases sitting between them. CDR1 and CDR2 (germline): SGDLS, YYNGEE. The CDR3 DNA reads TGTGCCAGCAGCGTAGGAGGGTACGGGGCCGGGGAGCTGTTTTTT. Its translation is CASSVGGYGAGELFF.

V and J are TRBV3-1 (or the pseudogene TRBV3-2) and TRBJ2-5; 11 nucleotides match TRBD2. Germline CDR1 LGHDT, CDR2 YNNKEL (reference sequence). Trimming cost V 3 bases and J 5 bases; bases outside gene matches: 8. This CDR3 has 16 amino acids. The CDR3 DNA follows: TGTGCCAGCAGCCACTCACTAGCGGGAGCCGTTGAGACCCAGTACTTC. Translation: CASSHSLAGAVETQYF.

The V call is TRBV6-2 or TRBV6-3, the J call TRBJ2-7; 12 bases are a match to TRBD1. This CDR3 is built from 15 residues. Per the germline V gene, CDR1 is MNHEY and CDR2 is SVGEGT. The V gene end was trimmed by 8 bases and the J gene end by 5 bases; junction bases not matched to a gene: 10. Here the CDR3 DNA reads TGTGCCAGCCGCCCGGGGACAGGGGGCTGGAACGAGCAGTACTTC. It specifies CASRPGTGGWNEQYF.